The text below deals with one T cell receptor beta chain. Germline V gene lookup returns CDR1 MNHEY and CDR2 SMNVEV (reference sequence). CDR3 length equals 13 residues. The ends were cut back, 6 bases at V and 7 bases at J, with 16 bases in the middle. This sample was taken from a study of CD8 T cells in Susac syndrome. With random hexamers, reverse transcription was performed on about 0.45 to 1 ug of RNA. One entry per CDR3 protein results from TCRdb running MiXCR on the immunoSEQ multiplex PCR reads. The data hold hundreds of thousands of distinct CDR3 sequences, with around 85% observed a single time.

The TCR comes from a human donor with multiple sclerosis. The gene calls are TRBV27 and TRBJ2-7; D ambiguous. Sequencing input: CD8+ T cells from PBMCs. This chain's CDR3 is CASSPGPDSEQYF. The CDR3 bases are TGTGCCAGCAGCCCAGGACCCGATTCGGAGCAGTACTTC.